Here is one T cell receptor (beta chain) with its context. The data were taken from a study of blood T cell repertoires in COVID-19. Clones were sequenced by immunoSEQ multiplex PCR, and TCRdb holds only the in-frame ones, with some missing. The table records 150,000 to 200,000 clones, approximately 84% of them present only once. The CDR3 spans 13 residues. Germline V gene sequence: CDR1 LGHNA, CDR2 YNFKEQ. The ends were cut back, 5 bases at V and 4 bases at J, with 12 bases in the middle. The material sequenced was PBMCs or T cells enriched from blood (not recorded which). The chain is built from TRBV4-2 and TRBJ2-7; no firm D call. The TCR originated in a human donor with acute COVID-19. The donor label of this sample is uncertain. CDR3: CASSGQQVYEQYF. The CDR3 DNA is TGTGCCAGCAGCGGTCAACAAGTTTACGAGCAGTACTTC.